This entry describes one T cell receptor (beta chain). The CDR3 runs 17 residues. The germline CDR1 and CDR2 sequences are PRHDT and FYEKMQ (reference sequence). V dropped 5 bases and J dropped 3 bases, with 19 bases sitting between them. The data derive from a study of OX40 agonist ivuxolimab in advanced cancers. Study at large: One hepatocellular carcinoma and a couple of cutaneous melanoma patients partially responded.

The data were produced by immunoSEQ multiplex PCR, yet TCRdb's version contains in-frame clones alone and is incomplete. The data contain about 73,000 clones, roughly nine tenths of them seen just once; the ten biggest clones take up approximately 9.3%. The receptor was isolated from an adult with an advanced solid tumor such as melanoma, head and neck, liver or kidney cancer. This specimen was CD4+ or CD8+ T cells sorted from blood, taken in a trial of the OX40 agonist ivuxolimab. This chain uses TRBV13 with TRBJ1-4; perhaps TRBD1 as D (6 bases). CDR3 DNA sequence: TGTGCCAGCAGCCCCCACCCGGGGGGCGCTTCTAATGAAAAACTGTTTTTT. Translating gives CASSPHPGGASNEKLFF.